Below are 19 T cell receptor beta chains sequenced from a single sample in a study of T cell changes during pregnancy in multiple sclerosis. Clones were read by immunoSEQ multiplex PCR, and TCRdb kept only the in-frame ones, dropping some. The table lists about 40,000 clones, more than 85% of them singletons. The sequences come from CD8+ T cells from peripheral blood mononuclear cells, collected in the first trimester of pregnancy. These receptors all stem from a female donor with multiple sclerosis, enrolled in a pregnancy study.

The chain joins TRBV29-1 to TRBJ2-3, with D possibly TRBD2 on 7 matching bases. This CDR3 comprises 15 residues. Germline V CDR1 and CDR2: SQVTM, ANQGSEA. V lost 3 bases and J lost 5, with 18 bases in between. The CDR3 sequence: CSVEKPLGGEDTQYF. CDR3 sequence (DNA): TGCAGCGTTGAGAAGCCCCTAGGGGGGGAAGATACGCAGTATTTT.

DNA for the CDR3: TGTGCCAGCAGCGAAACAGGGGTCGGCTACACCTTC. Its translation is CASSETGVGYTF. The V and J genes are TRBV9 and TRBJ1-2; 7 bases map to TRBD1. The V gene's germline CDR1 is SGDLS and CDR2 YYNGEE. This CDR3 has 12 amino acids. V trimming: 3 bases; J trimming: 8 bases; junction bases outside the gene matches: 4. The entire variable domain, with the rest obtained from reference TRBV9 and TRBJ1-2, is as follows: DSGVTQTPKHLITATGQRVTLRCSPRSGDLSVYWYQQSLDQGLQFLIQYYNGEERAKGNILERFSAQQFPDLHSELNLSSLELGDSALYFCASSETGVGYTFGSGTRLTVV.

The table lists this clone with a few counts. The rearrangement joins TRBV19 to TRBJ1-2; D is perhaps TRBD1 (5 bases). V was clipped by 7 bases and J by 3 bases, with 18 bases between them. The CDR3 sequence is 15 residues long. The germline gives CDR1 LNHDA, CDR2 SQIVND (reference sequence). In DNA, the CDR3 is TGTGCCAGTACTTTCTACAGCGGGACGGACTATGGCTACACCTTC. It translates to CASTFYSGTDYGYTF.

The rearrangement joins TRBV29-1 to TRBJ1-2, with TRBD1 identical over 8 bases. V shed 4 bases and J 6 bases; nucleotides not matched to a gene: 1. The CDR3 runs 11 residues. CDR1 SQVTM and CDR2 ANQGSEA come from the germline V gene. CDR3 protein: CSVVTGDGYTF. CDR3 in DNA: TGCAGCGTTGTGACAGGGGATGGCTACACCTTC. Drawing the rest from reference TRBV29-1 and TRBJ1-2, the complete variable domain is SAVISQKPSRDICQRGTSLTIQCQVDSQVTMMFWYRQQPGQSLTLIATANQGSEATYESGFVIDKFPISRPNLTFSTLTVSNMSPEDSSIYLCSVVTGDGYTFGSGTRLTVV.

A note on this clone: This may be a read error, as it is one base from a much larger clone. The chain employs TRBV9 and TRBJ2-2; D not resolved. Trimming took off 3 bases at V and 4 bases at J, with 4 bases between the two ends. The CDR3 runs 12 residues. Germline CDR1 SGDLS, CDR2 YYNGEE. The chain's CDR3 is CASSAITGELFF. CDR3 DNA: TGTGCCAGCAGCGCCATCACCGGGGAGCTGTTTTTT.

The chain uses TRBV19 and TRBJ1-1, with 9 bases identical to TRBD1. V lost 6 bases and J lost 2; bases outside the gene matches: 4. The germline V gene encodes CDR1 LNHDA and CDR2 SQIVND (reference sequence). This CDR3 is built from 14 residues. CDR3 DNA sequence: TGTGCCAGTAGCGAGGGACAGGGAAACACTGAAGCTTTCTTT. It translates to CASSEGQGNTEAFF.

The CDR3 coding sequence is TGTGCCATCGGGACTAGCGGGGGAAACTACGAGCAGTACTTC. Protein product: CAIGTSGGNYEQYF. V usage is TRBV10-3 and J usage is TRBJ2-7, with 14 nucleotides matching TRBD2. Germline V gene data show CDR1 as ENHRY and CDR2 as SYGVKD. The CDR3 length is 14 residues. The junction had 3 bases not matched to a gene; V was cut back by 8 bases and J by 3 bases.

CDR3 loop: CASSIHSSYEQYF. DNA for the CDR3: TGTGCCAGTAGTATACACAGCTCCTACGAGCAGTACTTC. This chain joins TRBV19 and TRBJ2-7; D unclear. CDR1 and CDR2 from the germline V gene are LNHDA and SQIVND (reference sequence). The ends were cut back, 2 bases at V and 0 bases at J, with 5 bases in the middle. There are 13 residues in the CDR3.

This clone was seen once. This chain joins TRBV15 and TRBJ2-7; TRBD1 agrees at 10 bases. This CDR3 has 17 residues. The V segment lost 2 bases and the J segment 6 bases; nucleotides outside the gene matches: 13. Per germline, CDR1 LNHNV and CDR2 YYDKDF (reference sequence). CDR3 in amino acids: CATSRNPATDRGVEQYF. The CDR3 DNA sequence: TGTGCCACCAGCAGAAACCCGGCGACGGACAGGGGGGTCGAGCAGTACTTC.

Comment on this clone: Relative to the germline gene, one junction end is altered; a read error may explain this. The rearrangement joins TRBV7-7 to TRBJ2-3; 9 positions match TRBD2. The germline CDR1 and CDR2 sequences are SSHAT and FNYEAQ (reference sequence). The CDR3 consists of 18 residues. CDR3 sequence reads: CASSPGLVAGGHTDTQYF. For the CDR3, the DNA is TGTGCTAGCAGCCCAGGACTGGTGGCGGGGGGGCATACAGATACGCAGTATTTT.

As for this clone: Additional DNA sequences in this sample encode the identical CDR3. This rearrangement joins TRBV5-6 to TRBJ2-7; TRBD1 aligns across 10 bases. The CDR3 loop spans 14 amino acids. The V and J ends lost 4 bases and 3 bases, in that order; junction bases with no gene match: 4. The germline CDR1 and CDR2 sequences are SGHDT and YYEEEE. The CDR3 DNA is TGTGCCAGCAGCCCCGGGACAGGGGTCTACGAGCAGTACTTC. This gives the protein CASSPGTGVYEQYF.

The chain combines TRBV10-3 with TRBJ2-2, with 8 bases aligning to TRBD1. The CDR3 length is 14 residues. Germline CDR1 ENHRY, CDR2 SYGVKD. Germline trimming cut 2 bases from V and 6 bases from J; bases unmatched to any gene: 2. DNA for the CDR3: TGTGCCATCAGTGAGCCGGACAGGGCCGGGGAGCTGTTTTTT. Its protein is CAISEPDRAGELFF.

This clone has more than one count but fewer than ten. V is TRBV19 and J is TRBJ1-2; 7 positions agree with TRBD1. V shed 5 bases, J shed 8 bases, and the junction held 8 bases outside the gene matches. Germline assignment: CDR1 LNHDA and CDR2 SQIVND (reference sequence). This CDR3 is built from 13 residues. The CDR3, as DNA: TGTGCCAGTAGTCCGACAGGGCCGTACGGCTACACCTTC. It translates to CASSPTGPYGYTF. The full variable domain, with the rest looked up from reference TRBV19 and TRBJ1-2, is DGGITQSPKYLFRKEGQNVTLSCEQNLNHDAMYWYRQDPGQGLRLIYYSQIVNDFQKGDIAEGYSVSREKKESFPLTVTSAQKNPTAFYLCASSPTGPYGYTFGSGTRLTVV.

The V call is TRBV5-1, the J call TRBJ2-1; no clear D. CDR1 is SGHRS, CDR2 YFSETQ, per germline. The CDR3 is 13 residues long. V dropped 2 bases and J dropped 1 base, with 4 bases sitting between them. Here the CDR3 reads CASSFLSYNEQFF. DNA for the CDR3: TGCGCCAGCAGCTTTCTATCCTACAATGAGCAGTTCTTC.

This sequence joins TRBV6-5 and TRBJ2-5; perhaps TRBD1 as D (5 bases). Trimming took 2 bases from V and 5 from J, leaving 12 bases between them. This CDR3 region has 14 residues. The germline V gene encodes CDR1 MNHEY and CDR2 SVGAGI. The chain's CDR3 is CASSYRVAGETQYF. CDR3 sequence (DNA): TGTGCCAGCAGTTACAGGGTGGCAGGGGAGACCCAGTACTTC.

The gene calls are TRBV19 and TRBJ2-2, with 7 bases matching TRBD1. Trimming at V came to 0 bases and at J to 0 bases, leaving 4 bases not matched to a gene. The germline CDR1 and CDR2 sequences are LNHDA and SQIVND (reference sequence). This CDR3 comprises 17 residues. This CDR3 is CASSIEAGTANTGELFF. The CDR3 coding sequence is TGTGCCAGTAGTATAGAGGCCGGGACAGCGAACACCGGGGAGCTGTTTTTT.

The V call is TRBV6-5, the J call TRBJ2-3; 7 bases map to TRBD2. Germline CDR1 and CDR2: MNHEY and SVGAGI. V shed 4 bases, J shed 6 bases, and the junction held 1 base outside the gene matches. This CDR3 is 12 amino acids long. As DNA, the CDR3 is TGTGCCAGCAGTTTCGGGGGGGATACGCAGTATTTT. Translated, it gives CASSFGGDTQYF.

This clone has just one count. This rearrangement joins TRBV15 to TRBJ2-7, with a possible D match to TRBD2 (5 bases). This CDR3 region has 17 residues. Germline values: CDR1 LNHNV, CDR2 YYDKDF (reference sequence). V was trimmed by 2 bases and J by 3 bases, leaving 20 bases between them. DNA of the CDR3: TGTGCCACCAGCAGACGTCTCGGTGAACAGCGGTACTACGAGCAGTACTTC. It codes for CATSRRLGEQRYYEQYF.

The J gene is TRBJ2-3, the V gene TRBV4-1, with D perhaps TRBD2 (5 bases). Germline V lookup: CDR1 MGHRA, CDR2 YSYEKL. V was pared by 1 base and J by 7 bases, with 9 bases between. This CDR3 comprises 13 residues. The CDR3 region has the DNA TGCGCCAGCAGCCAAGGGCCGGGAAATACGCAGTATTTT. This sequence encodes CASSQGPGNTQYF.